What follows is one T cell receptor (beta chain) and its context. TCRdb's table, derived via immunoSEQ multiplex PCR, lists solely in-frame clones and lacks some. This repertoire shows tens of thousands of clones, roughly 80% found once; its top ten account for around 0.44%. This record comes from a study of OX40 agonist ivuxolimab in advanced cancers. Looking at the study overall: Three individuals attained partial responses, comprising one hepatocellular carcinoma case and two cutaneous melanoma cases.

The CDR3 consists of 15 residues. With V trimmed by 4 bases and J by 6 bases, 7 bases remained unmatched. Germline V lookup: CDR1 SGHNT, CDR2 YYREEE (reference sequence). The chain recombines TRBV5-4 with TRBJ2-2; 9 bases agree with TRBD1. This receptor was identified in an adult with an advanced solid tumor such as melanoma, head and neck, liver or kidney cancer. Here the sequenced sample was CD4+ or CD8+ T cells sorted from blood, taken in a trial of the OX40 agonist ivuxolimab. CDR3 sequence reads: CASSTGGAGPGELFF. The CDR3 nucleotides read TGTGCCAGCAGCACAGGGGGCGCGGGGCCCGGGGAGCTGTTTTTT.